This T cell receptor beta chain was observed in a study of PD-1 blockade in classical Hodgkin lymphoma (dated by TCRdb to about 2020). For the wider study: Nivolumab dosing was 3 mg/kg intravenously every 2 weeks, continuing until either disease progression or unacceptable toxicity. To define a peripheral blood immune signature of response to PD-1 blockade in classical Hodgkin lymphoma, the study combined TCR beta sequencing with CyTOF.

What the work shows at the level of the full study, not this receptor alone: Newly diagnosed patients were reported to have lower baseline TCR diversity than healthy donors, and relapsed/refractory patients were reported to have lower baseline TCR diversity still. Trial patients achieving complete response had baseline diversity similar to newly diagnosed patients, whereas partial responders and progressors had significantly lower diversity. By C4D1, a significant rise was seen in CD4+ TCR diversity but not in CD8+ TCR diversity (p=0.0027 vs p=0.16), and the rise was most apparent among complete responders (p=0.02). The study was limited to a single clinical trial cohort, and causes of repertoire differences, possibly disease activity or prior therapy, remained undefined. Patients starting nivolumab less than 1 year after ASCT had lower diversity and were excluded from later analyses to avoid confounding by immune reconstitution.

The Qiagen DNeasy kit was used to extract genomic DNA both from unsorted PBMCs and from the negatively selected CD4+ and CD8+ fractions. TCR beta CDR3 regions were subjected to amplification by immunoSEQ multiplex PCR with primers that anneal to V and J segments. A synthetic immune receptor repertoire was used to minimize amplification bias, and any residual bias was removed computationally once sequencing was done. The original pipeline was this. Custom Python scripts were used to quantify repertoire diversity as the Shannon entropy index. The unsorted, CD4+ and CD8+ repertoires were each analyzed separately, with the exception of combined analyses, where CD4+ and CD8+ sequences were merged in silico. A clone counted as expanded when the clone's frequency after treatment rose at least 2-fold relative to C1D1, and clones undetected at baseline were given a pseudocount of 0.5. Clones with 0 or 1 copy at C1D1 were classified as singleton clones, and clones with 2 or more copies were classified as non-singleton clones. By matching protein sequences in sorted samples from the same patient, clones expanded in unsorted samples were annotated as CD4+, CD8+ or unknown. Wilcoxon tests on paired samples were used to test diversity changes from C1D1 to C4D1. In TCRdb, the immuneACCESS table is reduced to in-frame sequences with V and J assigned. These tables do not hold every clone; where another copy was compared, an unresolved V gene accounts for under half, and the others remain unexplained. V and J calls and clone size come straight from that table; D and trimming were deduced from the DNA. Recorded for this sample are 20,000 or so clones; over 75% of them occurred a single time. The ten largest clonotypes hold roughly a sixth of the sample.

On this clone itself: Its antigen specificity is not known. No per-base quality is available; no much larger clone lies one base away.

This specimen's time point label, per the study, means: cycle 2 day 1 (C2D1) of nivolumab. Relapse after autologous stem cell transplantation had occurred in all trial patients, and cohorts A, B and C were distinguished by prior brentuximab vedotin exposure. A total of fewer than 70 patients with relapsed/refractory classical Hodgkin lymphoma made up the trial cohort, and each patient's best overall response was complete response, partial response or progressive disease. Single-agent nivolumab was administered to trial patients in the multi-cohort phase II CheckMate 205 trial. An independent review committee assessed best overall response by applying the 2007 International Working Group response criteria. Trial PBMCs were collected immediately before nivolumab initiation (C1D1) and during therapy at cycle 2 day 1 and cycle 4 day 1. Peripheral blood was collected in 8 mL Vacutainer Cell Preparation Tubes, from which PBMCs were isolated by centrifugation and then cryopreserved.

The CDR3 contains 14 residues, cysteine and phenylalanine counted. The CDR3 DNA has 42 bases and is translated from base 1. CDR1 and CDR2 were assigned from the germline V gene as MNHEY and SVGAGI. Deletion took 2 bases off V and 6 bases off J, with a span of 14 bases between the germline ends. The V and J genes are TRBV6-5 and TRBJ2-7, and the D gene may be TRBD2, 6 bases matching. The clonotype was recovered from a human donor with classical Hodgkin lymphoma. This specimen consisted of peripheral blood mononuclear cells (PBMCs), obtained before the second cycle of nivolumab. At the DNA level, the sequence is TGTGCCAGCAGTTACACCGACGGGACTTTCGAGCAGTACTTC. Translated, it gives CASSYTDGTFEQYF.